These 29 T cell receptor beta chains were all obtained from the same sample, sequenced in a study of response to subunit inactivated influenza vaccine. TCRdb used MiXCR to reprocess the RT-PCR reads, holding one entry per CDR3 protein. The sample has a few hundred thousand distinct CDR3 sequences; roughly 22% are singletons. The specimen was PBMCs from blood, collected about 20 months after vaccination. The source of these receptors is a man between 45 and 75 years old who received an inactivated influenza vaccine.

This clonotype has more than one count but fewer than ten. For the CDR3, the DNA is TGTGCCAGCACCAACCCCTGGGACTCAGCTCCCCTTAACTATGGCTACACCTTC. This sequence encodes CASTNPWDSAPLNYGYTF. V and J are TRBV28 and TRBJ1-2; perhaps TRBD1 as D (5 bases). The CDR3 has 18 residues. CDR1 MDHEN and CDR2 SYDVKM come from the germline V gene. Trimming took off 7 bases at V and 1 base at J, with 25 bases between the two ends.

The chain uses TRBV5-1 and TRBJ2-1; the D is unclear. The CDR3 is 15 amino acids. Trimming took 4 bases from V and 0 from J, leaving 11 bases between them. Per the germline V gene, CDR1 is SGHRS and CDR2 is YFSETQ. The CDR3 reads CASSPTVRSYNEQFF. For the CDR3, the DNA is TGCGCCAGCAGCCCGACGGTGCGCTCCTACAATGAGCAGTTCTTC.

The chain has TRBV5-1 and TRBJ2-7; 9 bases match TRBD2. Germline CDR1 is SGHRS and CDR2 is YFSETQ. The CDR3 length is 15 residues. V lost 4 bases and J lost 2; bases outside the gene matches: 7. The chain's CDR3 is CASSHYSGSAYEQYF. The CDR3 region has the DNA TGCGCCAGCAGCCACTATAGCGGGAGCGCCTACGAGCAGTACTTC.

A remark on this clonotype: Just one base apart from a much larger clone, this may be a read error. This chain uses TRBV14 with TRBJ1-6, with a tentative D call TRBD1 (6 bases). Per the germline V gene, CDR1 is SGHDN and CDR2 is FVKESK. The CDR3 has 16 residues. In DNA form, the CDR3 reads TGTGCCAGCAGCCAAGCCAGGGGAGACTATAATTCATCCCTCCACTTT. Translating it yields CASSQARGDYNSSLHF.

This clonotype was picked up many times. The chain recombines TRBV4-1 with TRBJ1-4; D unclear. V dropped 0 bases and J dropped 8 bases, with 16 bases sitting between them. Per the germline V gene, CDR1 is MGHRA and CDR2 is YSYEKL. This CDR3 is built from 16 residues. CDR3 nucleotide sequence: TGCGCCAGCAGCCAAGATGGTAGTCGCAGGAGGGAAAAACTGTTTTTT. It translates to CASSQDGSRRREKLFF.

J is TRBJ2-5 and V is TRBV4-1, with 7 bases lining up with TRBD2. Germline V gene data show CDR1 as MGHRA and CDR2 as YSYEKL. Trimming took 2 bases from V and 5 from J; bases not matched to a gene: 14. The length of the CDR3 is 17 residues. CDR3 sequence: CASSQRPGGSLRETQYF. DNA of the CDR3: TGCGCCAGCAGCCAACGTCCCGGGGGGTCCCTCCGGGAGACCCAGTACTTC.

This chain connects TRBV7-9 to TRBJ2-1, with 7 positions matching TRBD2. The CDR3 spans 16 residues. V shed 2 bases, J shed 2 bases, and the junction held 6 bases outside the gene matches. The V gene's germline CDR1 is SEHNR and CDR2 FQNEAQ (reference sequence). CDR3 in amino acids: CASSLNGGGPYNEQFF. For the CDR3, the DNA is TGTGCCAGCAGCTTAAACGGGGGAGGGCCCTACAATGAGCAGTTCTTC. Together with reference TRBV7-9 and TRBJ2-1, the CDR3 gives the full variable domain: DTGVSQNPRHKITKRGQNVTFRCDPISEHNRLYWYRQTLGQGPEFLTYFQNEAQLEKSRLLSDRFSAERPKGSFSTLEIQRTEQGDSAMYLCASSLNGGGPYNEQFFGPGTRLTVL.

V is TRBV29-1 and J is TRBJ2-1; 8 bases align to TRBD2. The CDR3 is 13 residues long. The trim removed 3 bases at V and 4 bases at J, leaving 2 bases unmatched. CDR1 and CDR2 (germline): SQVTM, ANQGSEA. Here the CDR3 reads CSVDRGGYNEQFF. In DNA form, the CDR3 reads TGCAGCGTTGATCGGGGGGGTTACAATGAGCAGTTCTTC.

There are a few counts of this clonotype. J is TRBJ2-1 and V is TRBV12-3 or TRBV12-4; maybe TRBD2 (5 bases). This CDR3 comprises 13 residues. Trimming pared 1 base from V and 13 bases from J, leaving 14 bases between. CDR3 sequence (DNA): TGTGCCAGCAGTTTAGTCCCGAATACGGGACAGTTCTTC. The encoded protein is CASSLVPNTGQFF.

The chain's CDR3 is CASSLATSYNEQFF. CDR3 coding DNA: TGTGCCAGCAGCTTAGCGACAAGCTACAATGAGCAGTTCTTC. The chain combines TRBV7-8 with TRBJ2-1; D remains unclear. V lost 0 bases to trimming and J lost 3 bases, with 6 bases between them. Germline CDR1 is SGHVS and CDR2 is FQNEAQ. There are 14 residues in the CDR3.

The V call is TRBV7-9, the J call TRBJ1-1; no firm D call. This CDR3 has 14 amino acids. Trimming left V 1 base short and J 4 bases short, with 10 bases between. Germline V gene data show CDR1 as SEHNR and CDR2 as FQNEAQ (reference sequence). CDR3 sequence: CASSLGARSTEAFF. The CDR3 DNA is TGTGCCAGCAGCTTAGGGGCCAGAAGCACTGAAGCTTTCTTT.

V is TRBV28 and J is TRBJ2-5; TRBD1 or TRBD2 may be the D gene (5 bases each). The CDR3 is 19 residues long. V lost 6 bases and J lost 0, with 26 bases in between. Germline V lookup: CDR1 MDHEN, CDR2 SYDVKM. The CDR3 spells CASSQRPGRPPQYQETQYF. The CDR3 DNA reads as TGTGCCAGCAGCCAGCGTCCGGGGCGCCCCCCCCAGTACCAAGAGACCCAGTACTTC.

CDR3 in DNA: TGCGCCAGCAGCTTGGACTGGCAAGGTCAGCCCCAGCATTTT. Translated: CASSLDWQGQPQHF. The rearrangement links TRBV5-1 to TRBJ1-5, with unresolved D. Germline V lookup: CDR1 SGHRS, CDR2 YFSETQ. This CDR3 contains 14 residues. With 0 bases removed from V and 6 bases from J, the gap between germline ends came to 10 bases.

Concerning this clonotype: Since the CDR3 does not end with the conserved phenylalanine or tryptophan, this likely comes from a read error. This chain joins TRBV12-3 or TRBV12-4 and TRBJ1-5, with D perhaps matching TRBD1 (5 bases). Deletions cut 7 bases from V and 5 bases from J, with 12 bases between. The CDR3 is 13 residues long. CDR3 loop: CASTGGGHQPQHS. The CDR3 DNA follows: TGTGCCAGCACTGGCGGGGGACATCAGCCCCAGCATTCT.

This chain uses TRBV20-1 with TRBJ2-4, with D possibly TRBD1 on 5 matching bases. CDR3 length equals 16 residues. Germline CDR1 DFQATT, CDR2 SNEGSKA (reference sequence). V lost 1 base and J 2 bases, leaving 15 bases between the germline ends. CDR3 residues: CSARGGEVGPKNIQYF. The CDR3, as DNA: TGCAGTGCTAGAGGTGGAGAAGTGGGGCCCAAAAACATTCAGTACTTC.

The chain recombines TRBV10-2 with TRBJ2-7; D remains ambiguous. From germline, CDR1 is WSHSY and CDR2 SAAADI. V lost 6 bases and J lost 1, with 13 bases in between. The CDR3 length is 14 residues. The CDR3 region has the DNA TGCGCCAGCAGAGATCATGACGCATCCTACGAGCAGTACTTC. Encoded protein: CASRDHDASYEQYF.

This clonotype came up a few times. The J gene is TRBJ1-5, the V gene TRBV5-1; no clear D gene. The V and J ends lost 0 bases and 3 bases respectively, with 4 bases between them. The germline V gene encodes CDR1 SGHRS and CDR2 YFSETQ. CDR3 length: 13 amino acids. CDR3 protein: CASSLEYNQPQHF. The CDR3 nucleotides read TGCGCCAGCAGCTTGGAATACAATCAGCCCCAGCATTTT.

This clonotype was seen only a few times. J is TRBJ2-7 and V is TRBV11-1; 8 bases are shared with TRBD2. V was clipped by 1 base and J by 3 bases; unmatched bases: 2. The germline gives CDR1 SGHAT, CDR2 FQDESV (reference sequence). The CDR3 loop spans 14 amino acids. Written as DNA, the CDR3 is TGTGCCAGCAGCTTAGGCGGGAGGTTCTACGAGCAGTACTTC. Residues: CASSLGGRFYEQYF.

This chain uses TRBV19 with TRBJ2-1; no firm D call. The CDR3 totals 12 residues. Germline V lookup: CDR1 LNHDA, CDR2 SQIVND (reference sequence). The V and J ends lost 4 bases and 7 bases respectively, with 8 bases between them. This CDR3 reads CASSNILNEQFF. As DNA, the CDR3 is TGTGCCAGTAGTAATATTTTGAATGAGCAGTTCTTC. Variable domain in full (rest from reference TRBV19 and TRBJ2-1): DGGITQSPKYLFRKEGQNVTLSCEQNLNHDAMYWYRQDPGQGLRLIYYSQIVNDFQKGDIAEGYSVSREKKESFPLTVTSAQKNPTAFYLCASSNILNEQFFGPGTRLTVL.

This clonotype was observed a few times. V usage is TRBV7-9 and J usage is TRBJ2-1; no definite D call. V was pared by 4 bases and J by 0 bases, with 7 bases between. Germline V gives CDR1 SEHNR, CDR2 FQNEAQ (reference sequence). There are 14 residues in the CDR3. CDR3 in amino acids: CASSSPGSYNEQFF. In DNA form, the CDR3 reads TGTGCCAGCAGCTCCCCTGGCTCCTACAATGAGCAGTTCTTC. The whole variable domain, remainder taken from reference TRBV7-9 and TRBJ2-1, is DTGVSQNPRHKITKRGQNVTFRCDPISEHNRLYWYRQTLGQGPEFLTYFQNEAQLEKSRLLSDRFSAERPKGSFSTLEIQRTEQGDSAMYLCASSSPGSYNEQFFGPGTRLTVL.

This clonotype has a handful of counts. The CDR3 sequence: CASSLIKDSSYEQYF. Here the CDR3 DNA reads TGCGCCAGCAGCTTGATTAAAGATAGCTCCTACGAGCAGTACTTC. The chain carries TRBV5-1 and TRBJ2-7; no clear D gene. The CDR3 totals 15 residues. Trimming removed 1 base at V and 0 bases at J, with 11 bases between. Germline-derived CDR1 and CDR2 are SGHRS and YFSETQ.

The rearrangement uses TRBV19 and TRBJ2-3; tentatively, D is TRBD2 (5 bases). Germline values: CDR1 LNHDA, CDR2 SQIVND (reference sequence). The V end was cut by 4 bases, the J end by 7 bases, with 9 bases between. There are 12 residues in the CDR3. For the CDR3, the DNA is TGTGCCAGTAGTACCCGGGATCATACGCAGTATTTT. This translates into CASSTRDHTQYF.

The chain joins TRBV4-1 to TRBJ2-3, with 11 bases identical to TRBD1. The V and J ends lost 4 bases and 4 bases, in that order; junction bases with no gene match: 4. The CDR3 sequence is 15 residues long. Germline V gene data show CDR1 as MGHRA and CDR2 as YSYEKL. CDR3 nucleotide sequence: TGCGCCAGCAGCCGTCCGGGACAGGGGGCAGATACGCAGTATTTT. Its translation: CASSRPGQGADTQYF.

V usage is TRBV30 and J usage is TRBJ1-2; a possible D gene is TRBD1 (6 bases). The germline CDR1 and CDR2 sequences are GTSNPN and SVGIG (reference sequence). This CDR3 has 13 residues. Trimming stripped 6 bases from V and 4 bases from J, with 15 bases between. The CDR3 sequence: CACQVRGSYGYTF. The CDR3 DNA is TGTGCCTGCCAAGTAAGGGGGAGCTATGGCTACACCTTC. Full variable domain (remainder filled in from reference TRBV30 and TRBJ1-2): SQTIHQWPATLVQPVGSPLSLECTVEGTSNPNLYWYRQAAGRGLQLLFYSVGIGQISSEVPQNLSASRPQDRQFILSSKKLLLSDSGFYLCACQVRGSYGYTFGSGTRLTVV.

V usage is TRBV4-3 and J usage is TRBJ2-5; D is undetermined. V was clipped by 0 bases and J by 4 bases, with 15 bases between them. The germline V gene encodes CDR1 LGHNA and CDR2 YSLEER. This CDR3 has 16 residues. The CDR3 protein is CASSQDVRTTPETQYF. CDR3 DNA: TGCGCCAGCAGCCAAGATGTGCGGACCACCCCAGAGACCCAGTACTTC.

The CDR3 spells CASNGQGDDEQYF. CDR3 nucleotides: TGTGCCAGCAACGGACAGGGGGACGACGAGCAGTACTTC. The J gene is TRBJ2-7, the V gene TRBV7-2, with 10 nucleotides matching TRBD1. Germline CDR1 is SGHTA and CDR2 is FQGNSA. The CDR3 sequence is 13 residues long. Germline trimming cut 7 bases from V and 5 bases from J; bases unmatched to any gene: 5.

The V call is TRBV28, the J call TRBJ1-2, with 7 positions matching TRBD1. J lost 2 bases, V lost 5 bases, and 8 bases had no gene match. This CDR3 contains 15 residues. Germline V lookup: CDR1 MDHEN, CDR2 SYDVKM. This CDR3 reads CASSTLTGPNYGYTF. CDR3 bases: TGTGCCAGCAGTACCTTGACAGGGCCCAACTATGGCTACACCTTC.

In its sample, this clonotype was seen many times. Written as DNA, the CDR3 is TGTGCCAGCAGCAAAGCGCGGGGGAGGCTCAGTGAAGCTTTCTTT. It is translated as CASSKARGRLSEAFF. The gene calls are TRBV21-1 and TRBJ1-1. TRBV21-1 represents a pseudogene. The CDR3 loop spans 15 amino acids.

The DNA of the CDR3 is TGTGCCAGTAGTATTGGAGGGGGCCAAGAGACCCAGTACTTC. This codes for CASSIGGGQETQYF. The V call is TRBV19, the J call TRBJ2-5; D might be TRBD1 or TRBD2, each matching 6 bases. The CDR3 consists of 14 residues. Germline V lookup: CDR1 LNHDA, CDR2 SQIVND (reference sequence). V lost 3 bases, J lost 1 base, and 9 bases lay in between.